These 2 T cell receptor beta chains originate from one sample sequenced in a study of T-cell memory formation after mild COVID-19. TCRdb recomputed calls from the 5' RACE reads with MiXCR, one row per CDR3 protein. The sample contains roughly 300,000 distinct CDR3 sequences, over 7% of which appear only once. Material: PBMCs or a T cell subset sorted from them (not recorded which). The receptors stem from a man younger than 35 who had mild COVID-19 (a few samples of this study predate the infection). Cell type and time point are not known.

This clonotype was recorded at least ten times. The CDR3 region has the DNA TGTGCCAGCAGCTTGGATCTTCCGGGGGGCAGGGATACGCAGTATTTT. Translated, it gives CASSLDLPGGRDTQYF. The chain employs TRBV5-6 and TRBJ2-3; D might be TRBD2 (7 bases). V was cut by 0 bases and J by 6 bases, with 17 bases left in between. Germline CDR1 SGHDT, CDR2 YYEEEE. The CDR3 runs 16 residues.

The chain uses TRBV7-9 and TRBJ2-3; D remains ambiguous. V gave up 3 bases and J gave up 6 bases, with 13 bases separating them. The CDR3 runs 14 residues. The V gene's germline CDR1 is SEHNR and CDR2 FQNEAQ (reference sequence). CDR3 sequence (DNA): TGTGCCAGCAGCTTTTTGGCCGATGCGGATACGCAGTATTTT. This codes for CASSFLADADTQYF.